This TCR beta chain was sequenced for a study of CD8 T cells in ankylosing spondylitis. Overall study findings and caveats: A motif of seven or eight highly homologous TCR beta variants was seen as apparently characteristic of ankylosing spondylitis blood.

As to this clonotype: Its antigen is not known.

TCRdb passed the 5' RACE reads through MiXCR, listing each CDR3 protein once. The sample lists under 450,000 distinct CDR3 sequences, about a sixth occurring once. Sequenced input: blood, either unsorted or a sorted T cell fraction (not recorded which). This TCR was sampled from a male donor with ankylosing spondylitis.

This chain's CDR3 is CASRGQGRSYEQYF. CDR3 in DNA: TGTGCCAGCAGAGGACAGGGTCGGAGCTACGAGCAGTACTTC. This sequence joins TRBV5-5 and TRBJ2-7, with TRBD1 identical over 8 bases. CDR1 SGHKS and CDR2 YYEKEE come from the germline V gene (reference sequence). J lost 3 bases, V lost 5 bases, and 7 bases had no gene match. This CDR3 is built from 14 residues. Combining the CDR3 with reference TRBV5-5 and TRBJ2-7 gives the whole variable domain DAGVTQSPTHLIKTRGQQVTLRCSPISGHKSVSWYQQVLGQGPQFIFQYYEKEERGRGNFPDRFSARQFPNYSSELNVNALLLGDSALYLCASRGQGRSYEQYFGPGTRLTVT.